This TCR beta chain was found in a study of blood T cell repertoires in COVID-19. Overall study context: T cells, B-cell-depleted T cells, or PBMCs provided the cDNA or gDNA that served as material.

Original processing notes: Amplifying reference gene primers gave estimates of nucleated cell counts. The assay was immunoSEQ multiplex PCR, and TCRdb's table has in-frame clones only and misses some. That table gives V, J and clone size, and the DNA gave D and trimming. This sample has 280,000 or so clones; 89% occur once, and the top ten carry around 13%. The V segment lost 5 bases and the J segment 1 base; nucleotides outside the gene matches: 3. Germline V gene data show CDR1 as MNHEY and CDR2 as SVGAGI. This CDR3 has 14 residues. The gene calls are TRBV6-5 and TRBJ2-7, with 9 bases lining up with TRBD1. The TCR comes from a woman in her sixties or seventies with acute or convalescent COVID-19. The sample consisted of peripheral blood. The CDR3: CASSPTGGSYEQYF. CDR3 bases: TGTGCCAGCAGTCCGACAGGGGGGTCCTACGAGCAGTACTTC.